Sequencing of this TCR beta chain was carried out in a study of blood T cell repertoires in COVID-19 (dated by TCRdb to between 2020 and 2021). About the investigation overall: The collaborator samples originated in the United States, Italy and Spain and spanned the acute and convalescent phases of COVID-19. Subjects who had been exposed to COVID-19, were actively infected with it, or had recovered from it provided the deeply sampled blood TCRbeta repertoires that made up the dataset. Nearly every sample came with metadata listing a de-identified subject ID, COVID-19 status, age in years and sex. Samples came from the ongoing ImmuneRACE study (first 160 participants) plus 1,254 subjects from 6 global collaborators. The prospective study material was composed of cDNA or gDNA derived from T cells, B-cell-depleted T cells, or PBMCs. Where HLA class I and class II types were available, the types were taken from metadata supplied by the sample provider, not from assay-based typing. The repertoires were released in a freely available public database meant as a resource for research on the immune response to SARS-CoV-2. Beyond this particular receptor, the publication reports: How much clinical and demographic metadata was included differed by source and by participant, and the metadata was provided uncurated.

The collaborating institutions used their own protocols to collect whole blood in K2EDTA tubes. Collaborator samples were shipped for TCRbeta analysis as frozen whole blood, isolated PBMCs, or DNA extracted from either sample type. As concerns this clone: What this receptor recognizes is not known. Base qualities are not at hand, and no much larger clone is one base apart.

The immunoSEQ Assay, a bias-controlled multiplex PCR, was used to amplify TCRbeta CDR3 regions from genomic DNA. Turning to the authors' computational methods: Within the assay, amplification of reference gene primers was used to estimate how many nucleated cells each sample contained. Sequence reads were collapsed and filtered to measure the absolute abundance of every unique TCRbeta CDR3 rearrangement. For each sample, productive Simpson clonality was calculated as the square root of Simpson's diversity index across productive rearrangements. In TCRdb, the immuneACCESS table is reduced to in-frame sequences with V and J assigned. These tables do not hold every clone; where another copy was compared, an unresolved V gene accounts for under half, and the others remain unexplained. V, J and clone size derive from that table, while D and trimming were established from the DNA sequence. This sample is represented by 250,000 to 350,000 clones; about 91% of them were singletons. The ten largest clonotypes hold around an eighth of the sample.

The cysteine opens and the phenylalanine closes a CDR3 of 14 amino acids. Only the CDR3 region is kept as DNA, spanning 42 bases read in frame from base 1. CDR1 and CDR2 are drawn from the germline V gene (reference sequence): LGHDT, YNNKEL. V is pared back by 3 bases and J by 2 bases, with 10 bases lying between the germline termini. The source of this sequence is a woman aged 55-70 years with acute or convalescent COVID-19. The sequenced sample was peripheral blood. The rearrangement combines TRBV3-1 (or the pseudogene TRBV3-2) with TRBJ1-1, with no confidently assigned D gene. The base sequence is TGTGCCAGCAGCCACGGAGGGTCCAACACTGAAGCTTTCTTT. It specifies CASSHGGSNTEAFF.